Listed here are 23 T cell receptor beta chains from one sample, sequenced in a study of Ad26.COV2.S vaccination and SARS-CoV-2 variants. Treatment here: 15 to 20 received Ad26.COV2.S at low or high dose, single or two shots; 5 received placebo; per-sample allocation not given. All samples were drawn on day 63, counting from the first vaccine or placebo injection. Only in-frame clones appear in the TCRdb table, and some are missing; sequencing was by immunoSEQ multiplex PCR. The repertoire holds fewer than 600,000 clones, with around 89% as singletons. The sequences come from peripheral blood, collected in a trial of Ad26.COV2.S vaccine versus placebo. These TCRs come from a person between 18 and 65 years old who received the Ad26.COV2.S COVID-19 vaccine or a placebo.

V and J are TRBV5-8 and TRBJ2-1; D is possibly TRBD1 (6 bases). This CDR3 has 12 amino acids. V gave up 6 bases and J gave up 10 bases, with 14 bases separating them. From germline, CDR1 is SGHTS and CDR2 YDEGEE. CDR3 sequence: CASTPGTPEQFF. Written as DNA, the CDR3 is TGTGCCAGCACCCCAGGGACACCGGAGCAGTTCTTC. Filled out from reference TRBV5-8 and TRBJ2-1, the complete variable domain reads EAGVTQSPTHLIKTRGQQATLRCSPISGHTSVYWYQQALGLGLQFLLWYDEGEERNRGNFPPRFSGRQFPNYSSELNVNALELEDSALYLCASTPGTPEQFFGPGTRLTVL.

The chain recombines TRBV7-8 with TRBJ1-2; tentative D call: TRBD1 (6 bases). CDR1 and CDR2 from the germline V gene are SGHVS and FQNEAQ. V was pared by 5 bases and J by 8 bases, with 18 bases between. The CDR3 length is 14 residues. The CDR3 DNA sequence: TGTGCCAGCAGCGTAGACAGGTCCGGGGACGGCTACACCTTC. Residues: CASSVDRSGDGYTF.

The chain has TRBV11-1 and TRBJ2-1; D gene ambiguous. V was pared by 1 base and J by 3 bases, with 10 bases between. There are 15 residues in the CDR3. Looked up from germline, CDR1 is SGHAT and CDR2 is FQDESV (reference sequence). CDR3 in DNA: TGTGCCAGCAGCTTAGAAGGGAAGGGCTACAATGAGCAGTTCTTC. Its protein is CASSLEGKGYNEQFF.

V gene TRBV5-4 combines with J gene TRBJ2-7, with 9 positions matching TRBD1. V was clipped by 0 bases and J by 5 bases; unmatched bases: 6. The CDR3 consists of 15 residues. Per germline, CDR1 SGHNT and CDR2 YYREEE (reference sequence). The CDR3 protein is CASSLASDRGHEQYF. CDR3 nucleotides: TGTGCCAGCAGCTTGGCCTCGGACAGGGGCCACGAGCAGTACTTC.

The chain combines TRBV5-1 with TRBJ2-3; possibly TRBD2 for D (5 bases). The germline V gene has CDR1 SGHRS and CDR2 YFSETQ. This CDR3 spans 15 amino acids. With 1 base removed from V and 4 bases from J, the gap between germline ends came to 13 bases. For the CDR3, the DNA is TGCGCCAGCAGCTTGTCTACTTTGCGGGCAGATACGCAGTATTTT. Translated: CASSLSTLRADTQYF.

The gene calls are TRBV30 and TRBJ1-1; 7 bases match TRBD1. This CDR3 is built from 14 residues. J was trimmed by 5 bases and V by 0 bases; bases with no gene match: 6. Germline loops: CDR1 GTSNPN, CDR2 SVGIG (reference sequence). The CDR3 region is CAWSVLAGGTEAFF. The CDR3 DNA follows: TGTGCCTGGAGTGTATTGGCAGGGGGGACTGAAGCTTTCTTT.

The chain recombines TRBV28 with TRBJ2-5; D is uncertain. Between the trimmed V and J ends, which lost 2 bases and 4 bases, there was a span of 8 bases. Germline-derived CDR1 and CDR2 are MDHEN and SYDVKM. The CDR3 has 13 residues. The CDR3 bases are TGTGCCAGCAGTTTACGGCTCACAGAGACCCAGTACTTC. This gives the protein CASSLRLTETQYF. Full variable domain (missing parts from reference TRBV28 and TRBJ2-5): DVKVTQSSRYLVKRTGEKVFLECVQDMDHENMFWYRQDPGLGLRLIYFSYDVKMKEKGDIPEGYSVSREKKERFSLILESASTNQTSMYLCASSLRLTETQYFGPGTRLLVL.

CDR3 sequence (DNA): TGTGCCAGCAGCTTACGTCTCGGACAGAACACCGGGGAGCTGTTTTTT. It encodes CASSLRLGQNTGELFF. The chain combines TRBV7-9 with TRBJ2-2; D perhaps matches TRBD1 (5 bases). The germline V gene encodes CDR1 SEHNR and CDR2 FQNEAQ (reference sequence). There are 16 residues in the CDR3. V gave up 2 bases and J gave up 1 base, with 11 bases separating them. Using reference TRBV7-9 and TRBJ2-2 for the parts outside the CDR3, the full variable domain is DTGVSQNPRHKITKRGQNVTFRCDPISEHNRLYWYRQTLGQGPEFLTYFQNEAQLEKSRLLSDRFSAERPKGSFSTLEIQRTEQGDSAMYLCASSLRLGQNTGELFFGEGSRLTVL.

The chain carries TRBV15 and TRBJ1-1; 7 nucleotides line up with TRBD1. J gave up 5 bases and V 5 bases, and 11 bases lay outside the gene matches. The CDR3 extends over 15 amino acids. Per germline, CDR1 LNHNV and CDR2 YYDKDF (reference sequence). The CDR3 reads CATSGTLTGRTEAFF. The CDR3 nucleotides are TGTGCCACCAGCGGAACTTTGACAGGGAGGACTGAAGCTTTCTTT.

J is TRBJ1-2 and V is TRBV12-3 or TRBV12-4; D is uncertain. The CDR3 length is 12 residues. Trimming cost V 5 bases and J 5 bases, with 9 bases left between them. DNA for the CDR3: TGTGCCAGCAGTCGGGGAGAATATGGCTACACCTTC. This encodes CASSRGEYGYTF.

This clone was observed a few times. The V and J genes are TRBV7-6 and TRBJ1-1, with 9 bases matching TRBD1. The ends lost 5 bases at V and 4 bases at J; junction bases unmatched: 14. Germline V CDR1 and CDR2: SGHVS, FNYEAQ. The CDR3 extends over 17 amino acids. The CDR3 loop reads CASSPGQGRAGGTEAFF. The CDR3 coding sequence is TGTGCCAGCAGCCCAGGACAGGGGCGCGCCGGTGGCACTGAAGCTTTCTTT.

The V and J genes are TRBV6-5 and TRBJ2-7, with TRBD1 matching 10 bases. V was clipped by 6 bases and J by 4 bases; unmatched bases: 9. This CDR3 has 15 residues. CDR1 is MNHEY, CDR2 SVGAGI, per germline. The CDR3 region has the DNA TGTGCCAGCAGCCTCCAGACAGGGGGCGGTTACGAGCAGTACTTC. It is translated as CASSLQTGGGYEQYF.

The rearrangement uses TRBV6-6 and TRBJ2-7; D call uncertain. The CDR3 is made up of 10 amino acids. Germline CDR1 reads MNHNY; CDR2 reads SVGAGI (reference sequence). Between the trimmed V and J ends, which lost 5 bases and 3 bases, there was a span of 2 bases. CDR3: CASSDYEQYF. CDR3 in DNA: TGTGCCAGCAGTGACTACGAGCAGTACTTC.

J is TRBJ2-3 and V is TRBV28; D uncertain. The CDR3 is 14 amino acids. The germline V and J ends were trimmed by 3 bases and 2 bases, with 9 bases remaining between them. The germline V gene encodes CDR1 MDHEN and CDR2 SYDVKM. Written as DNA, the CDR3 is TGTGCCAGCAGTTTGGTTAGCCCCACAGATACGCAGTATTTT. Translated: CASSLVSPTDTQYF.

V gene TRBV4-1 combines with J gene TRBJ2-3, with 13 bases matching TRBD2. The CDR3 totals 16 residues. The V gene end was trimmed by 6 bases and the J gene end by 4 bases; junction bases not matched to a gene: 7. The germline gives CDR1 MGHRA, CDR2 YSYEKL. This chain's CDR3 is CASRFGTSGAADTQYF. The CDR3 region has the DNA TGCGCCAGCAGATTCGGGACTAGCGGGGCCGCAGATACGCAGTATTTT.

The V gene is TRBV3-1 (or the pseudogene TRBV3-2), the J gene TRBJ1-2, with a weak D call TRBD1 (5 bases). CDR1 LGHDT and CDR2 YNNKEL come from the germline V gene (reference sequence). The germline V and J ends were trimmed by 3 bases and 4 bases, with 12 bases remaining between them. This CDR3 has 14 amino acids. The chain's CDR3 is CASSHVQGVYGYTF. The DNA for the CDR3 is TGTGCCAGCAGCCACGTCCAGGGAGTCTATGGCTACACCTTC.

V and J are TRBV6-5 and TRBJ1-2; possibly TRBD1 for D (5 bases). CDR3 length: 15 amino acids. Germline CDR1 and CDR2: MNHEY and SVGAGI. Trimming left V 6 bases short and J 0 bases short, with 14 bases between. The chain's CDR3 is CASRVTGTSNYGYTF. For the CDR3, the DNA is TGTGCCAGCAGGGTCACCGGGACCTCTAACTATGGCTACACCTTC.

The chain couples TRBV9 to TRBJ2-3; 7 bases agree with TRBD2. Unmatched junction bases numbered 4, after V lost 0 bases and J lost 6 bases. Per germline, CDR1 SGDLS and CDR2 YYNGEE. The CDR3 runs 14 residues. The CDR3 DNA is TGTGCCAGCAGCGTAGCCAGCGGGGCGGATACGCAGTATTTT. This encodes CASSVASGADTQYF.

J is TRBJ2-2 and V is TRBV11-2; D uncertain. The germline CDR1 and CDR2 sequences are SGHAT and FQNNGV. This CDR3 is built from 15 residues. V was cut by 8 bases and J by 6 bases, with 19 bases left in between. CDR3 amino acids: CASLSWSGLAGELFF. DNA for the CDR3: TGTGCCAGCTTAAGCTGGTCAGGTCTCGCCGGGGAGCTGTTTTTT.

The rearrangement uses TRBV5-4 and TRBJ2-5; D is unresolved. The length of the CDR3 is 13 residues. Germline V lookup: CDR1 SGHNT, CDR2 YYREEE (reference sequence). Trimming took 4 bases from V and 2 from J, leaving 9 bases between them. CDR3 DNA: TGTGCCAGCAGCCTGTATGGTCAAGAGACCCAGTACTTC. Translation: CASSLYGQETQYF.

The chain combines TRBV7-9 with TRBJ1-6; TRBD1 aligns across 7 bases. CDR3 length: 16 residues. V shed 4 bases, J shed 5 bases, and the junction held 8 bases outside the gene matches. The V gene's germline CDR1 is SEHNR and CDR2 FQNEAQ (reference sequence). The CDR3 nucleotides are TGTGCCAGCAGCTCCCTTTCCGGGACAGATAATTCACCCCTCCACTTT. Amino acid sequence: CASSSLSGTDNSPLHF.

The gene calls are TRBV5-1 and TRBJ2-3; D is unresolved. The CDR3 extends over 11 amino acids. The germline V and J ends were trimmed by 2 bases and 6 bases, with 4 bases remaining between them. Germline V gene lookup returns CDR1 SGHRS and CDR2 YFSETQ. The CDR3 loop is CASSFLDTQYF. CDR3 bases: TGCGCCAGCAGCTTTCTCGATACGCAGTATTTT.

The chain couples TRBV2 to TRBJ1-3; D is uncertain. V lost 7 bases to trimming and J lost 4 bases, with 14 bases between them. The CDR3 runs 14 residues. Germline V lookup: CDR1 SNHLY, CDR2 FYNNEI. This CDR3 is CASNAPSDGNTIYF. CDR3 sequence (DNA): TGTGCCAGCAACGCACCCTCGGACGGAAACACCATATATTTT.